This T cell receptor beta chain was sequenced in a study of cytomegalovirus exposure and HLA in healthy donors. General study results and limits: Later work associated roughly 15,000 TCR beta sequences with HLA alleles at 0.05 false discovery rate.

Use of 60 Vbeta and 13 Jbeta primers characterized the PCR. The table came from immunoSEQ multiplex PCR; TCRdb's copy has only in-frame clones and leaves some out. Among tens of thousands of clones listed, around three quarters were seen once. Details on this clone: Its matching antigen is unknown.

This CDR3 region has 14 residues. V lost 8 bases, J lost 3 bases, and 9 bases stayed unmatched. Per the germline V gene, CDR1 is MGHDK and CDR2 is SYGVNS. The chain links TRBV25-1 to TRBJ2-7, with 8 bases fitting TRBD1. The sequenced sample was PBMCs. This receptor was taken from a man between 50 and 59 years old in good health and CMV-seronegative. The CDR3, as DNA: TGTGCCAGCGTACCAGGGACAGGACTCTACGAGCAGTACTTC. This translates into CASVPGTGLYEQYF.